These 8 T cell receptor beta chains originate from one sample sequenced in a study of T cells in Graves' hyperthyroidism and ophthalmopathy (dated by TCRdb to the late 2010s). Libraries were made using multiplex PCR. TCRdb shows the sequencer as Illumina HiSeq 2000. Amplification of TCR beta CDR3 regions was carried out from RNA transcripts. The first round of RT-PCR for the TCR CDR3 was performed with the HTBI primer set and the Qiagen OneStep RT-PCR kit. TCRdb reworked the public reads: Q25 trimming with fastp, MiXCR clone assembly, productive beta chains retained. Entries are consolidated by CDR3 protein sequence, retaining the most common genes and DNA. The sample includes about 640,000 distinct CDR3 sequences, with about a fifth observed a single time. Jointly, the top ten make up 34% of the sample. Sequences were obtained from blood. These receptors originate from a young man with Graves' ophthalmopathy.

The rearrangement links TRBV28 to TRBJ2-7, with D perhaps matching TRBD2 (5 bases). V was cut by 4 bases and J by 4 bases, with 11 bases left in between. Germline CDR1 is MDHEN and CDR2 is SYDVKM. CDR3 size: 13 residues. In nucleotides, the CDR3 is TGTGCCAGCAGTTACGGGGATATGTACGAGCAGTACTTC. This sequence encodes CASSYGDMYEQYF.

The genes are TRBV3-1 and TRBJ2-1; 7 bases are shared with TRBD1. Trimming took 0 bases from V and 4 from J; bases not matched to a gene: 6. The CDR3 totals 16 residues. Germline V gives CDR1 LGHDT, CDR2 YNNKEL (reference sequence). CDR3 sequence: CASSQDDRAIYNEQFF. CDR3 DNA sequence: TGTGCCAGCAGCCAAGACGACAGGGCGATATACAATGAGCAGTTCTTC.

The chain joins TRBV28 to TRBJ2-1; the match to TRBD1 covers 8 bases. Germline CDR1 is MDHEN and CDR2 is SYDVKM. The CDR3 totals 15 residues. The J segment lost 4 bases and the V segment lost 6 bases, leaving 8 bases of the junction unmatched. The CDR3 spells CASSRTGIQYNEQFF. Written as DNA, the CDR3 is TGTGCCAGCAGCCGGACAGGGATACAGTACAATGAGCAGTTCTTC. The complete variable domain, with remaining parts taken from reference TRBV28 and TRBJ2-1, reads DVKVTQSSRYLVKRTGEKVFLECVQDMDHENMFWYRQDPGLGLRLIYFSYDVKMKEKGDIPEGYSVSREKKERFSLILESASTNQTSMYLCASSRTGIQYNEQFFGPGTRLTVL.

As concerns this clonotype: One end of the junction varies from germline; a read error may be responsible. The rearrangement uses TRBV6-1 and TRBJ1-2, with TRBD1 matching 7 bases. This CDR3 has 14 amino acids. Per the germline V gene, CDR1 is MNHNS and CDR2 is SASEGT. The CDR3 reads CANSPGQSNYGYTF. In DNA form, the CDR3 reads TGTGCCAACAGTCCGGGACAGAGTAACTATGGCTACACCTTC.

This clonotype was seen many times. The chain couples TRBV27 to TRBJ1-5; no clear D. With 6 bases removed from V and 2 bases from J, the gap between germline ends came to 14 bases. This CDR3 region has 15 residues. From germline, CDR1 is MNHEY and CDR2 SMNVEV (reference sequence). CDR3 amino acids: CASSPTSKGNQPQHF. CDR3 coding DNA: TGTGCCAGCAGCCCTACCTCCAAGGGCAATCAGCCCCAGCATTTT.

The rearrangement joins TRBV19 to TRBJ2-5; D ambiguous. The CDR3 sequence is 16 residues long. Germline-derived CDR1 and CDR2 are LNHDA and SQIVND (reference sequence). V was pared by 4 bases and J by 5 bases, with 20 bases between. CDR3 bases: TGTGCCAGTAGTAGAGTTAGTGGAGCGCCACACGAGACCCAGTACTTC. Its translation is CASSRVSGAPHETQYF. Full variable domain (outside the CDR3, taken from reference TRBV19 and TRBJ2-5): DGGITQSPKYLFRKEGQNVTLSCEQNLNHDAMYWYRQDPGQGLRLIYYSQIVNDFQKGDIAEGYSVSREKKESFPLTVTSAQKNPTAFYLCASSRVSGAPHETQYFGPGTRLLVL.

Ten or more counts support this clonotype. This chain connects TRBV28 to TRBJ2-7, with D possibly TRBD2 on 6 matching bases. This CDR3 is 15 amino acids long. With 6 bases removed from V and 2 bases from J, the gap between germline ends came to 17 bases. Germline CDR1 reads MDHEN; CDR2 reads SYDVKM. The CDR3 DNA reads TGTGCCAGCAGCCCAGGTTTGCGGGAACCCTACGAGCAGTACTTC. It specifies CASSPGLREPYEQYF. Using reference TRBV28 and TRBJ2-7 for the parts outside the CDR3, the full variable domain is DVKVTQSSRYLVKRTGEKVFLECVQDMDHENMFWYRQDPGLGLRLIYFSYDVKMKEKGDIPEGYSVSREKKERFSLILESASTNQTSMYLCASSPGLREPYEQYFGPGTRLTVT.

This clonotype was recorded a few times. The V call is TRBV5-6, the J call TRBJ2-3, with D perhaps matching TRBD1 or TRBD2 (6 bases each). The V gene's germline CDR1 is SGHDT and CDR2 YYEEEE. V was trimmed by 4 bases and J by 4 bases, leaving 22 bases between them. The CDR3 runs 17 residues. CDR3 region: CASSPLGGRASADTQYF. CDR3 coding DNA: TGTGCCAGCAGCCCCCTAGGGGGGCGAGCAAGCGCAGATACGCAGTATTTT.